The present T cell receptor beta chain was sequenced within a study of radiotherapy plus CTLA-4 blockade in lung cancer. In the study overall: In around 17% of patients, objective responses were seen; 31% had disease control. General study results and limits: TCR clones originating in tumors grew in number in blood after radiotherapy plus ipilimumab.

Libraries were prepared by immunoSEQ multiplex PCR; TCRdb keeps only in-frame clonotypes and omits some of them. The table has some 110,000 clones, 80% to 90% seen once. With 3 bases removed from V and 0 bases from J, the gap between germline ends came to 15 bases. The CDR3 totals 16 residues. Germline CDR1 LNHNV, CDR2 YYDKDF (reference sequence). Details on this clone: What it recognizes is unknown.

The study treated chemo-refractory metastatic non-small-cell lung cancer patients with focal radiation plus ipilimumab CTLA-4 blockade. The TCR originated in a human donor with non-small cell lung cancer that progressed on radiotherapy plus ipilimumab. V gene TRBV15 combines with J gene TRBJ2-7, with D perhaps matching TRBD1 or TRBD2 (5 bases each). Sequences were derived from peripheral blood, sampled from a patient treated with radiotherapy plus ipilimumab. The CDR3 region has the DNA TGTGCCACCAGCAGGCCCACCGGGACGGACTCCTACGAGCAGTACTTC. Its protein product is CATSRPTGTDSYEQYF.